A selection of T cell receptor beta chains follows, all from one sample in a study of T cell clusters in autoimmune cytopenias. TCRdb re-called the multiplex PCR reads and gives one entry per CDR3 protein, without DNA. The sample data list a few hundred distinct CDR3 sequences. The same data also contributed to another study, on T cell repertoires in aging, cancer and after chemotherapy.

Sequences were obtained from peripheral blood. The receptors were sampled from a human donor with an autoimmune cytopenia or autoimmune hepatitis (not recorded which). Both conserved end residues are part of each CDR3. Fields, in order: V gene, clone size, J gene, CDR3 protein. A clone size is listed for some rows: how often the clone was seen (once, few, many), or a class if it is expanded.

V: TRBV7-9; size: medium-sized; J: TRBJ1-2; CDR3: CASSSTDGSSYGYTF
V: TRBV20-1; size: NA; J: TRBJ2-1; CDR3: CSARDLSKSSYNEQFF
V: TRBV13; size: hyperexpanded; J: TRBJ2-2; CDR3: CASSWGLAGVTGELFF
V: TRBV29-1; size: NA; J: TRBJ2-1; CDR3: CSALAGAYNEQFF
V: TRBV19; size: NA; J: TRBJ2-6; CDR3: CASTPTSGANVLTF
V: TRBV15; size: NA; J: TRBJ2-5; CDR3: CATSRVLAGPQETQYF
V: TRBV27; size: large; J: TRBJ2-3; CDR3: CASSPEGWSLIYADTQYF
V: TRBV20-1; size: NA; J: TRBJ2-1; CDR3: CSARVSYGLEQFF
V: TRBV6-5; size: NA; J: TRBJ2-7; CDR3: CASSYAWDQQYF
V: TRBV10-3; size: large; J: TRBJ2-1; CDR3: CAISGTVPSSYNEQFF